Listed here are 30 T cell receptor beta chains from one sample, sequenced in a study of cytomegalovirus exposure and HLA in healthy donors. PCR used 60 Vbeta primers and 13 Jbeta primers. Clones were read by immunoSEQ multiplex PCR, and TCRdb kept only the in-frame ones, dropping some. The table records around 170,000 clones, around 83% of them present only once. The sample consisted of PBMCs. These receptors were taken from a woman aged 18-29 years in good health and CMV-seronegative.

This rearrangement joins TRBV19 to TRBJ1-6; 10 bases agree with TRBD1. Germline V gene data show CDR1 as LNHDA and CDR2 as SQIVND (reference sequence). The CDR3 has 19 residues. Germline trimming cut 2 bases from V and 5 bases from J; bases unmatched to any gene: 12. The CDR3 sequence is CASSISGDRGASNNSPLHF. In DNA, the CDR3 is TGTGCCAGTAGTATAAGCGGGGACAGGGGAGCATCGAATAATTCACCCCTCCACTTT. The entire variable domain, with the rest obtained from reference TRBV19 and TRBJ1-6, is as follows: DGGITQSPKYLFRKEGQNVTLSCEQNLNHDAMYWYRQDPGQGLRLIYYSQIVNDFQKGDIAEGYSVSREKKESFPLTVTSAQKNPTAFYLCASSISGDRGASNNSPLHFGNGTRLTVT.

This clone was recorded only once. The CDR3 coding sequence is TGTGCCAGCAGTGATGGCAATCAAGAGACCCAGTACTTC. The encoded protein is CASSDGNQETQYF. This rearrangement joins TRBV6-1 to TRBJ2-5; unclear D gene. The germline V gene has CDR1 MNHNS and CDR2 SASEGT. The CDR3 length is 13 residues. Trimming removed 3 bases at V and 2 bases at J, with 7 bases between.

The rearrangement uses TRBV10-3 and TRBJ1-6, with 11 bases identical to TRBD1. Looked up from germline, CDR1 is ENHRY and CDR2 is SYGVKD. V shed 11 bases and J 2 bases; nucleotides not matched to a gene: 14. The CDR3 has 18 amino acids. CDR3 nucleotides: TGTGCCTCAACCTCCGGGACAGGGGGACACACCTATAATTCACCCCTCCACTTT. It encodes CASTSGTGGHTYNSPLHF.

This chain links TRBV10-3 with TRBJ2-2; D is perhaps TRBD2 (6 bases). In germline, CDR1 is ENHRY, CDR2 SYGVKD. The CDR3 extends over 14 amino acids. V was shortened by 7 bases and J by 3 bases, with 12 bases between the two germline ends. The CDR3 bases are TGTGCCATCATGGCGGGATTACACACCGGGGAGCTGTTTTTT. Protein product: CAIMAGLHTGELFF.

This clone was seen only once. This chain uses TRBV7-3 with TRBJ2-1; 12 positions agree with TRBD2. The V and J ends lost 1 base and 15 bases, in that order; junction bases with no gene match: 13. Germline assignment: CDR1 SGHTA and CDR2 FQGTGA. There are 16 residues in the CDR3. Here the CDR3 reads CASSLSGGLAGGPGFF. The CDR3 DNA reads TGTGCCAGCAGCTTAAGCGGCGGGCTAGCGGGAGGGCCCGGGTTCTTC.

The chain employs TRBV7-9 and TRBJ2-3; 8 nucleotides match TRBD2. The CDR3 runs to 15 residues. The J segment lost 4 bases and the V segment lost 4 bases, leaving 7 bases of the junction unmatched. Germline V CDR1 and CDR2: SEHNR, FQNEAQ (reference sequence). The CDR3 bases are TGTGCCAGCAGCTCCTACGGGGGGGCCGCAGATACGCAGTATTTT. Protein: CASSSYGGAADTQYF.

The rearrangement joins TRBV9 to TRBJ1-4; D is perhaps TRBD1 (5 bases). Germline V lookup: CDR1 SGDLS, CDR2 YYNGEE. CDR3 length equals 17 residues. V was pared by 1 base and J by 2 bases, with 15 bases between. DNA for the CDR3: TGTGCCAGCAGCGTATCGGCAGGTCGGGGGACTAATGAAAAACTGTTTTTT. Protein product: CASSVSAGRGTNEKLFF.

This chain links TRBV5-1 with TRBJ1-5; TRBD1 matches at 12 bases. V gave up 5 bases and J gave up 5 bases; unmatched junction bases: 11. The CDR3 has 17 residues. Germline values: CDR1 SGHRS, CDR2 YFSETQ. CDR3 nucleotides: TGCGCCAGCAGACCCGGGACAGGGGGCAGGGGAGATCAGCCCCAGCATTTT. This gives the protein CASRPGTGGRGDQPQHF.

The gene calls are TRBV11-2 and TRBJ2-5; TRBD1 aligns across 7 bases. The V segment lost 7 bases and the J segment 4 bases; nucleotides outside the gene matches: 9. The CDR3 extends over 14 amino acids. Germline V lookup: CDR1 SGHAT, CDR2 FQNNGV. This chain's CDR3 is CASNQLGQRETQYF. In DNA, the CDR3 is TGTGCCAGCAACCAACTGGGACAGCGAGAGACCCAGTACTTC.

V and J are TRBV4-2 and TRBJ2-2; TRBD1 matches 7 bases. The CDR3 is 17 amino acids. Germline CDR1 and CDR2: LGHNA and YNFKEQ. The V segment lost 2 bases and the J segment 5 bases; nucleotides outside the gene matches: 11. The CDR3 here is CASSQFTETGRTGELFF. The CDR3 coding sequence is TGTGCCAGCAGCCAATTTACGGAGACAGGGCGGACCGGGGAGCTGTTTTTT.

The chain uses TRBV5-1 and TRBJ2-5, with TRBD2 matching over 10 bases. The J segment lost 3 bases and the V segment lost 0 bases, leaving 5 bases of the junction unmatched. The CDR3 sequence is 16 residues long. Germline CDR1 reads SGHRS; CDR2 reads YFSETQ. CDR3: CASSLAAGLAEETQYF. The CDR3, as DNA: TGCGCCAGCAGCTTGGCCGCCGGACTAGCGGAAGAGACCCAGTACTTC.

V is TRBV7-8 and J is TRBJ2-3, with 13 nucleotides matching TRBD2. Trimming removed 6 bases from V and 0 bases from J; junction bases left unmatched: 6. The length of the CDR3 is 17 residues. The germline CDR1 and CDR2 sequences are SGHVS and FQNEAQ. The CDR3 DNA reads as TGTGCCAGCAGTCGGACTAGCGGGAGTACCAGCACAGATACGCAGTATTTT. It is translated as CASSRTSGSTSTDTQYF.

This chain links TRBV25-1 with TRBJ1-1; 7 bases match TRBD1. Germline CDR1 MGHDK, CDR2 SYGVNS. V shed 2 bases and J 2 bases; nucleotides not matched to a gene: 8. The CDR3 length is 16 residues. As DNA, the CDR3 is TGTGCCAGCAGTGAAGTCTTTGGGACAGCCAACACTGAAGCTTTCTTT. It codes for CASSEVFGTANTEAFF.

V usage is TRBV6-5 and J usage is TRBJ2-2; the match to TRBD2 covers 10 bases. The CDR3 runs to 15 residues. The V gene end was trimmed by 8 bases and the J gene end by 2 bases; junction bases not matched to a gene: 5. The germline V gene encodes CDR1 MNHEY and CDR2 SVGAGI. The CDR3 DNA follows: TGTGCCAGCGGGGGACTAGCGTTAAACACCGGGGAGCTGTTTTTT. Translation: CASGGLALNTGELFF.

This clone has just a few counts. The rearrangement uses TRBV6-6 and TRBJ2-7; the D gene is possibly TRBD1 (6 bases). V gave up 2 bases and J gave up 5 bases, with 19 bases separating them. CDR1 MNHNY and CDR2 SVGAGI come from the germline V gene (reference sequence). This CDR3 has 16 amino acids. The CDR3 region has the DNA TGTGCCAGCAGTTACGGGGATAGCAGGGGTAAGGACGAGCAGTACTTC. It specifies CASSYGDSRGKDEQYF.

V usage is TRBV19 and J usage is TRBJ1-2, with a weak D call TRBD1 (6 bases). The CDR3 covers 13 residues. Germline V CDR1 and CDR2: LNHDA, SQIVND (reference sequence). With 6 bases removed from V and 8 bases from J, the gap between germline ends came to 16 bases. CDR3 sequence reads: CASSPVTGKGYTF. In DNA form, the CDR3 reads TGTGCCAGTAGCCCGGTCACAGGGAAAGGCTACACCTTC.

The chain combines TRBV10-3 with TRBJ2-7; 8 bases map to TRBD1. In germline, CDR1 is ENHRY, CDR2 SYGVKD. V shed 3 bases and J 4 bases; nucleotides not matched to a gene: 8. The CDR3 sequence is 15 residues long. The DNA for the CDR3 is TGTGCCATCAGTGACCCCACAGGGGGGACATACGAGCAGTACTTC. Translating it yields CAISDPTGGTYEQYF.

The rearrangement links TRBV7-6 to TRBJ2-3, with 12 bases aligning to TRBD2. The germline gives CDR1 SGHVS, CDR2 FNYEAQ. V was clipped by 1 base and J by 1 base; unmatched bases: 0. This CDR3 spans 16 amino acids. The CDR3 reads CASSLGLAGGTDTQYF. The CDR3 DNA follows: TGTGCCAGCAGCTTAGGACTAGCGGGGGGCACAGATACGCAGTATTTT.

The V and J genes are TRBV6-5 and TRBJ2-7, with 10 bases identical to TRBD1. Germline CDR1 and CDR2: MNHEY and SVGAGI. V shed 2 bases and J 5 bases; nucleotides not matched to a gene: 6. The CDR3 contains 15 residues. The CDR3 is CASSYRDRGVHEQYF. CDR3 nucleotides: TGTGCCAGCAGTTACAGGGACAGGGGTGTCCACGAGCAGTACTTC.

The count of this clone is one. The gene calls are TRBV6-6 and TRBJ2-5; TRBD1 is a possible D gene (6 bases). Trimming removed 6 bases at V and 10 bases at J, with 12 bases between. Germline-derived CDR1 and CDR2 are MNHNY and SVGAGI (reference sequence). This CDR3 has 11 amino acids. CDR3 sequence: CASSPGVFQYF. The CDR3 nucleotides are TGTGCCAGCAGCCCAGGGGTCTTCCAGTACTTC.

The chain recombines TRBV25-1 with TRBJ2-1; a possible D gene is TRBD2 (6 bases). In germline, CDR1 is MGHDK, CDR2 SYGVNS. V dropped 3 bases and J dropped 7 bases, with 16 bases sitting between them. This CDR3 is 15 amino acids long. CDR3 sequence reads: CASSESGRYVNEQFF. CDR3 nucleotide sequence: TGTGCCAGCAGTGAGTCCGGGAGATATGTTAATGAGCAGTTCTTC.

The rearrangement joins TRBV5-1 to TRBJ1-2; D is possibly TRBD1 (6 bases). The length of the CDR3 is 13 residues. Trimming pared 4 bases from V and 4 bases from J, leaving 11 bases between. Germline V lookup: CDR1 SGHRS, CDR2 YFSETQ. CDR3 nucleotides: TGCGCCAGCAGCCGGACAGATACCTATGGCTACACCTTC. This encodes CASSRTDTYGYTF.

This chain joins TRBV19 and TRBJ2-1; D is possibly TRBD2 (5 bases). Germline V gene sequence: CDR1 LNHDA, CDR2 SQIVND (reference sequence). The CDR3 covers 13 residues. CDR3 DNA sequence: TGTGCTATTGCGAGGGCCTTATACAATGAGCAGTTCTTC. This sequence encodes CAIARALYNEQFF.

This clone came up once. The chain recombines TRBV28 with TRBJ2-7, with 7 nucleotides matching TRBD1. V lost 5 bases, J lost 6 bases, and 10 bases stayed unmatched. This CDR3 is built from 14 residues. Germline CDR1 and CDR2: MDHEN and SYDVKM. The CDR3 DNA reads TGTGCCAGCAGTCAATACCCTACAGGGGTCGAGCAGTACTTC. This gives the protein CASSQYPTGVEQYF.

The chain uses TRBV28 and TRBJ1-4, with D unclear. V was shortened by 2 bases and J by 7 bases, with 17 bases between the two germline ends. Germline assignment: CDR1 MDHEN and CDR2 SYDVKM. The CDR3 extends over 16 amino acids. CDR3 residues: CASSLDPREPGEKLFF. Here the CDR3 DNA reads TGTGCCAGCAGTTTAGACCCTAGAGAACCGGGTGAAAAACTGTTTTTT. Together with reference TRBV28 and TRBJ1-4, the CDR3 gives the full variable domain: DVKVTQSSRYLVKRTGEKVFLECVQDMDHENMFWYRQDPGLGLRLIYFSYDVKMKEKGDIPEGYSVSREKKERFSLILESASTNQTSMYLCASSLDPREPGEKLFFGSGTQLSVL.

This clone has a single count. The chain carries TRBV2 and TRBJ1-5, with TRBD1 identical over 7 bases. Germline loops: CDR1 SNHLY, CDR2 FYNNEI. V lost 0 bases, J lost 4 bases, and 3 bases stayed unmatched. The CDR3 has 15 amino acids. The CDR3 region is CASSEADRKNQPQHF. Written as DNA, the CDR3 is TGTGCCAGCAGTGAAGCGGACAGGAAAAATCAGCCCCAGCATTTT.

The chain employs TRBV6-5 and TRBJ1-1; D perhaps matches TRBD1 (5 bases). The CDR3 is made up of 15 amino acids. Germline V gene sequence: CDR1 MNHEY, CDR2 SVGAGI. Trimming removed 4 bases at V and 0 bases at J, with 12 bases between. CDR3 nucleotides: TGTGCCAGCAGTTTGGCGGGGGGAATGAACACTGAAGCTTTCTTT. Protein: CASSLAGGMNTEAFF.

The chain joins TRBV28 to TRBJ2-7, with TRBD2 matching 9 bases. CDR1 MDHEN and CDR2 SYDVKM come from the germline V gene. V shed 3 bases, J shed 2 bases, and the junction held 11 bases outside the gene matches. The CDR3 consists of 17 residues. The CDR3 DNA follows: TGTGCCAGCAGTTTGGCCAGCGGGGGGTACCCCGCCTACGAGCAGTACTTC. This sequence encodes CASSLASGGYPAYEQYF.

The chain carries TRBV5-1 and TRBJ2-3; 7 bases are a match to TRBD2. Trimming cost V 4 bases and J 4 bases; bases outside gene matches: 6. The CDR3 loop spans 14 amino acids. Germline V gives CDR1 SGHRS, CDR2 YFSETQ. The CDR3 spells CASSLEAGSDTQYF. CDR3 DNA sequence: TGCGCCAGCAGCCTTGAAGCGGGGTCAGATACGCAGTATTTT.

The chain joins TRBV6-5 to TRBJ2-5; 7 bases are a match to TRBD2. V lost 7 bases, J lost 1 base, and 6 bases stayed unmatched. Germline V lookup: CDR1 MNHEY, CDR2 SVGAGI. The CDR3 runs to 14 residues. The CDR3 nucleotides are TGTGCCAGCAAGGGGAGCGGGGCCCAAGAGACCCAGTACTTC. It encodes CASKGSGAQETQYF.